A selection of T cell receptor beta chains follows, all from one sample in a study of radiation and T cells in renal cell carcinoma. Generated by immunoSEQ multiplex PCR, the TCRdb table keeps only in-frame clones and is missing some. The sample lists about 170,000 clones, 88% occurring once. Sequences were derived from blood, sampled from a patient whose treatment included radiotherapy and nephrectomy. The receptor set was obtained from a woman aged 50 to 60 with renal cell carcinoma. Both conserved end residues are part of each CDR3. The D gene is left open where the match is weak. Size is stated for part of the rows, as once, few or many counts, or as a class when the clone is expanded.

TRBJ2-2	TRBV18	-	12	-	CASSRGQGELFF	TGTGCCAGCTCACGAGGACAGGGGGAGCTGTTTTTT
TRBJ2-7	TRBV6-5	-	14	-	CASLYSYGSYEQYF	TGTGCCAGCTTGTACAGCTACGGCTCCTACGAGCAGTACTTC
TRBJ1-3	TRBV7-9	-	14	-	CASSTTASGNTIYF	TGTGCCAGCAGCACGACGGCATCTGGAAACACCATATATTTT
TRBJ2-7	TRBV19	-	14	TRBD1	CASSIGDRDYEQYF	TGTGCCAGTAGTATAGGGGACAGAGACTACGAGCAGTACTTC
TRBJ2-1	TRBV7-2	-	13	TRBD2	CASNTLAGLKQFF	TGTGCCAGCAACACACTAGCGGGGCTTAAGCAGTTCTTC
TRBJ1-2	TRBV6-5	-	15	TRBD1	CASSTLEGQIYGYTF	TGTGCCAGCAGCACCCTAGAGGGACAGATCTATGGCTACACCTTC
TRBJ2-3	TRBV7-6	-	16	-	CASSGTDGSSTDTQYF	TGTGCCAGCAGCGGAACTGACGGCTCTAGCACAGATACGCAGTATTTT
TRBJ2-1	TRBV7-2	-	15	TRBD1	CASSLVQGDYNEQFF	TGTGCCAGCAGCTTAGTACAGGGGGACTACAATGAGCAGTTCTTC
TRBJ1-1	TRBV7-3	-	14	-	CASSLTSGWGEAFF	TGTGCCAGCAGCTTAACGTCGGGATGGGGTGAAGCTTTCTTT
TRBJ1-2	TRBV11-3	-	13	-	CASSSPRAHGYTF	TGTGCCAGCAGCTCGCCTCGGGCCCATGGCTACACCTTC
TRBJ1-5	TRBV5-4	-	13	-	CASSPGSNQPQHF	TGTGCCAGCAGCCCAGGGAGCAATCAGCCCCAGCATTTT
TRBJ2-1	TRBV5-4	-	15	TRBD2	CASSPIAGGHNEQFF	TGTGCCAGCAGCCCCATAGCGGGGGGGCACAATGAGCAGTTCTTC
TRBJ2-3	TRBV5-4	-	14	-	CASSLVQYTDTQYF	TGTGCCAGCAGCTTGGTTCAGTACACAGATACGCAGTATTTT
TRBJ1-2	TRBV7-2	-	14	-	CASSLGTGYYGYTF	TGTGCCAGCAGCTTAGGTACGGGGTACTATGGCTACACCTTC
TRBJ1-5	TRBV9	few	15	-	CASSVWPEADQPQHF	TGTGCCAGCAGCGTATGGCCCGAGGCAGATCAGCCCCAGCATTTT
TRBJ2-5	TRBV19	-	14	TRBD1	CASSADRGQETQYF	TGTGCCAGTAGTGCAGACAGGGGGCAAGAGACCCAGTACTTC
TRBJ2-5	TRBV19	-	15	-	CASSPRDSYQETQYF	TGTGCCAGTAGTCCCCGGGACTCGTACCAAGAGACCCAGTACTTC
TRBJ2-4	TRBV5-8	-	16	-	CASLPLSDHAKNIQYF	TGTGCCAGCTTGCCCCTCAGTGACCACGCCAAAAACATTCAGTACTTC
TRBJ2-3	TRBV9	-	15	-	CASSVDPSGTDTQYF	TGTGCCAGCAGCGTAGACCCATCTGGAACAGATACGCAGTATTTT
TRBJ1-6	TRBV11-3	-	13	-	CASSYSYNSPLHF	TGTGCCAGCAGCTACTCCTATAATTCACCCCTCCACTTT
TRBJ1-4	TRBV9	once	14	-	CASSVGRYNEKLFF	TGTGCCAGCAGCGTAGGGCGGTATAATGAAAAACTGTTTTTT
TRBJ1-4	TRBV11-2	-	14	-	CASRAGTAGEKLFF	TGTGCCAGCAGAGCCGGGACCGCGGGAGAAAAACTGTTTTTT
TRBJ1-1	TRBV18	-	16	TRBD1	CASSPGQGARGTEAFF	TGTGCCAGCTCACCCGGTCAGGGGGCAAGGGGCACTGAAGCTTTCTTT
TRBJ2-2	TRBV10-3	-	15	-	CASHRGASNTGELFF	TGTGCCTCCCATCGGGGGGCCTCGAACACCGGGGAGCTGTTTTTT
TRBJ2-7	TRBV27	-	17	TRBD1	CASSLKRTGNRAYEQYF	TGTGCCAGCAGTTTAAAACGGACAGGGAACAGGGCATACGAGCAGTACTTC
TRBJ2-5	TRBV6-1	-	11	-	CASSDTETQYF	TGTGCCAGCAGTGATACGGAGACCCAGTACTTC
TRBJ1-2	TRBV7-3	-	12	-	CASSLGRSVRTF	TGTGCCAGCAGCTTGGGACGGAGTGTGAGAACCTTC
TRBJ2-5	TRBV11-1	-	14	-	CASSLVPFQETQYF	TGTGCCAGCAGCTTAGTTCCGTTTCAAGAGACCCAGTACTTC
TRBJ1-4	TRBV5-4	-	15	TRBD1	CASSRARDRDEKLFF	TGTGCCAGCAGCCGGGCCCGGGACAGGGATGAAAAACTGTTTTTT
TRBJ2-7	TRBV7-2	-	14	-	CASSLAHGSTRQYF	TGTGCCAGCAGCTTAGCACACGGTTCTACTCGGCAGTACTTC
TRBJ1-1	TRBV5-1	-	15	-	CASSFQRGGNTEAFF	TGCGCCAGCAGCTTTCAAAGGGGAGGGAACACTGAAGCTTTCTTT
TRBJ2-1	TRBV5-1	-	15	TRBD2	CASSLVAGGPTGQFF	TGCGCCAGCAGCTTGGTTGCGGGGGGCCCGACGGGGCAGTTCTTC
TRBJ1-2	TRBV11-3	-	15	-	CASSLGHRVHYGYTF	TGTGCCAGCAGCTTAGGCCACAGGGTACACTATGGCTACACCTTC
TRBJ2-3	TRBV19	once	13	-	CASSIAGSDTQYF	TGTGCCAGTAGTATAGCAGGCTCAGATACGCAGTATTTT
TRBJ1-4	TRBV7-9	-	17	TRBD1	CASSPDRGRSTNEKLFF	TGTGCCAGCAGCCCAGACAGGGGGCGATCAACTAATGAAAAACTGTTTTTT
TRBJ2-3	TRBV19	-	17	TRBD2	CASSGGLASGGSDTQYF	TGTGCCAGCAGCGGGGGGCTGGCTAGCGGGGGTTCAGATACGCAGTATTTT
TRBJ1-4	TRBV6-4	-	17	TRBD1	CASSSYESGGAKEKLFF	TGTGCCAGCAGCTCCTACGAATCAGGGGGCGCCAAGGAAAAACTGTTTTTT
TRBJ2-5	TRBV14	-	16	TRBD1	CASSQVGTGSQETQYF	TGTGCCAGCAGCCAAGTCGGGACAGGGTCCCAAGAGACCCAGTACTTC
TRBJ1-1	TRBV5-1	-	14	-	CASSSADRNTEAFF	TGCGCCAGCAGCTCCGCGGACAGGAACACTGAAGCTTTCTTT
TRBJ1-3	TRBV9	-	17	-	CASSPRGGLSSGNTIYF	TGTGCCAGCAGCCCAAGGGGGGGGTTGAGCTCTGGAAACACCATATATTTT
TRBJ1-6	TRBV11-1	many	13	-	CASRANYNSPLHF	TGTGCCAGCAGGGCTAACTATAATTCACCCCTCCACTTT
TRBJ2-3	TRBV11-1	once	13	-	CASSRGYSLTQYF	TGTGCCAGCAGCCGAGGGTACTCGTTAACGCAGTATTTT
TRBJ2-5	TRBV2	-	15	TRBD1	CASSETGGVGETQYF	TGTGCCAGCAGTGAGACAGGGGGCGTAGGGGAGACCCAGTACTTC
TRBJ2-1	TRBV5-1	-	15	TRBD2	CASSLEAGDSNEQFF	TGCGCCAGCAGCTTGGAAGCGGGGGACTCCAATGAGCAGTTCTTC
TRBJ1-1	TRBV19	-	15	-	CASSIGTGANTEAFF	TGTGCCAGTAGTATAGGGACGGGGGCGAACACTGAAGCTTTCTTT
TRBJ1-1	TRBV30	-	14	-	CAWGTGFGDTEAFF	TGTGCCTGGGGAACAGGGTTCGGGGACACTGAAGCTTTCTTT
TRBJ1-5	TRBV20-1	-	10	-	CSVGGQPQHF	TGCAGCGTGGGCGGGCAGCCCCAGCATTTT
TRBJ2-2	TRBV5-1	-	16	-	CASSYQPEMNTGELFF	TGCGCCAGCAGCTACCAACCCGAGATGAACACCGGGGAGCTGTTTTTT
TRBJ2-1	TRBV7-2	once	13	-	CASSLEARGGQFF	TGTGCCAGCAGCTTAGAGGCACGGGGAGGGCAGTTCTTC
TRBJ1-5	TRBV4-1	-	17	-	CASSHDYGTYSNQPQHF	TGCGCCAGCAGCCATGACTACGGGACATATAGCAATCAGCCCCAGCATTTT